Following are 12 T cell receptor beta chains from one sample sequenced in a study of T cell responses to AZD1222 COVID-19 vaccine (dated by TCRdb to the early 2020s). The time point tag for this specimen amounts to: baseline before first vaccination. Library preparation used the immunoSEQ multiplex PCR assay. TCRdb stores this immuneACCESS table with in-frame sequences only. Part of the clones is absent; in the studies checked, under half of the shortfall reflects unresolved V genes, and no reason is known for the rest. Present in this sample are 130,000 or so clones, about 89% of which were seen just once. The ten largest make up 5% to 5.5% of the sample. Sequences were derived from peripheral blood, sampled on day 0 of AZD1222 vaccination. The receptor source for this set is an adult in good health.

This chain links TRBV6-5 with TRBJ1-2; D is uncertain. V lost 0 bases and J lost 5, with 13 bases in between. The CDR3 contains 15 residues. Germline V lookup: CDR1 MNHEY, CDR2 SVGAGI. The CDR3 nucleotides are TGTGCCAGCAGTTACTCGCGGCAGGCTACTTATGGCTACACCTTC. As protein: CASSYSRQATYGYTF.

With regard to this clone: At the DNA level, this CDR3 is encoded by other sequences in the same sample as well. The chain is built from TRBV5-1 and TRBJ1-1; D uncertain. The CDR3 is 14 residues long. Germline assignment: CDR1 SGHRS and CDR2 YFSETQ. Deletions cut 4 bases from V and 0 bases from J, with 10 bases between. CDR3 sequence (DNA): TGCGCCAGCAGCCCGAGTGGAATGAACACTGAAGCTTTCTTT. Translated: CASSPSGMNTEAFF.

This sequence joins TRBV11-2 and TRBJ1-2; no clear D. Trimming cost V 5 bases and J 5 bases, with 18 bases left between them. Germline CDR1 reads SGHAT; CDR2 reads FQNNGV. This CDR3 contains 15 residues. The CDR3 nucleotides read TGTGCCAGCAGCCCGCTCATAGGGAGTTATTATGGCTACACCTTC. Its protein is CASSPLIGSYYGYTF.

The chain uses TRBV30 and TRBJ1-5, with TRBD1 matching over 8 bases. The ends lost 7 bases at V and 4 bases at J; junction bases unmatched: 9. Germline V gene lookup returns CDR1 GTSNPN and CDR2 SVGIG (reference sequence). The CDR3 loop spans 14 amino acids. CDR3 amino acids: CAYAVGQVNQPQHF. The DNA for the CDR3 is TGTGCCTACGCAGTGGGACAGGTGAATCAGCCCCAGCATTTT.

V usage is TRBV6-5 and J usage is TRBJ1-6; tentative D call: TRBD1 (6 bases). Deletions cut 8 bases from V and 13 bases from J, with 24 bases between. The CDR3 has 15 residues. Germline lookup yields CDR1 MNHEY and CDR2 SVGAGI. CDR3 amino acids: CASGQGGRSLPPLHF. In nucleotides, the CDR3 is TGTGCCAGCGGGCAAGGGGGTAGGTCCCTCCCTCCCCTCCACTTT.

This clone was found once. V usage is TRBV3-1 (or the pseudogene TRBV3-2) and J usage is TRBJ2-5; D not resolved. The CDR3 is 11 amino acids. Trimming removed 0 bases at V and 7 bases at J, with 3 bases between. Germline CDR1 and CDR2: LGHDT and YNNKEL (reference sequence). CDR3 in DNA: TGTGCCAGCAGCCAAGAGGGGACCCAGTACTTC. Translating it yields CASSQEGTQYF.

This sequence joins TRBV5-1 and TRBJ1-6; 9 bases agree with TRBD1. The CDR3 extends over 16 amino acids. Germline lookup yields CDR1 SGHRS and CDR2 YFSETQ. V trimming: 1 base; J trimming: 4 bases; junction bases outside the gene matches: 3. The CDR3 bases are TGCGCCAGCAGCTTGTCGGGACAGGGTTATAATTCACCCCTCCACTTT. Protein product: CASSLSGQGYNSPLHF.

This clone was seen a single time. The rearrangement joins TRBV6-5 to TRBJ2-1; D is ambiguous. CDR1 is MNHEY and CDR2 is SVGAGI in the germline V gene. This CDR3 contains 13 residues. The V end was cut by 6 bases, the J end by 8 bases, with 14 bases between. This chain's CDR3 is CASRRTALDEQFF. The DNA for the CDR3 is TGTGCCAGCAGGCGAACTGCCTTGGATGAGCAGTTCTTC.

This clone was observed a single time. One junction end disagrees with the germline gene, perhaps due to a read error. The rearrangement links TRBV5-4 to TRBJ1-3; TRBD1 might be the D (5 bases). The CDR3 has 11 amino acids. The germline gives CDR1 SGHNT, CDR2 YYREEE (reference sequence). This CDR3 is CASSDGALTHF. In DNA form, the CDR3 reads TGTGCCAGCAGCGACGGGGCCCTGACACATTTT. Full variable domain (missing parts from reference TRBV5-4 and TRBJ1-3): ETGVTQSPTHLIKTRGQQVTLRCSSQSGHNTVSWYQQALGQGPQFIFQYYREEENGRGNFPPRFSGLQFPNYSSELNVNALELDDSALYLCASSDGALTHFGEGSWLTVV.

The chain couples TRBV29-1 to TRBJ1-3, with D possibly matching TRBD1 (6 bases). The V end was cut by 5 bases, the J end by 1 base, with 15 bases between. Germline assignment: CDR1 SQVTM and CDR2 ANQGSEA. There are 15 residues in the CDR3. The CDR3 spells CSVNTATGSGNTIYF. CDR3 nucleotide sequence: TGCAGCGTTAATACGGCCACAGGGTCTGGAAACACCATATATTTT.

The gene calls are TRBV19 and TRBJ1-5; 10 bases are shared with TRBD1. The V and J ends lost 2 bases and 11 bases, in that order; junction bases with no gene match: 3. The CDR3 loop spans 13 amino acids. Germline assignment: CDR1 LNHDA and CDR2 SQIVND (reference sequence). The CDR3 reads CASSISGTGAQHF. As DNA, the CDR3 is TGTGCCAGTAGTATATCCGGGACAGGGGCCCAGCATTTT.

V is TRBV30 and J is TRBJ2-5, with a tentative D call TRBD2 (6 bases). The V and J ends lost 7 bases and 5 bases respectively, with 20 bases between them. Germline lookup yields CDR1 GTSNPN and CDR2 SVGIG (reference sequence). The CDR3 extends over 14 amino acids. The CDR3 nucleotides read TGTGCCTTCCGGAGGCGGCAGGCGGGGGAGACCCAGTACTTC. Translating it yields CAFRRRQAGETQYF.